This T cell receptor (beta chain) was found in a study of blood T cell repertoires in COVID-19. Whole-study context: The United States, Italy and Spain were the sources of the acute and convalescent COVID-19 samples. PBMCs, B-cell-depleted T cells, or T cells were the source of the cDNA or gDNA that made up the material.

TCRdb keeps only in-frame clones here, not all; method: immunoSEQ multiplex PCR. The sample lists some 220,000 clones; around 83% were seen once. CDR3 length: 12 amino acids. V was pared by 7 bases and J by 4 bases, with 10 bases between. Sequencing was carried out using peripheral blood. The receptor was isolated from a man in his forties or fifties with active or convalescent COVID-19. This chain joins TRBV12-3 or TRBV12-4 and TRBJ1-2; D gene uncertain. CDR3 bases: TGTGCCAGCACCTACGCCGGCTATGGCTACACCTTC. Translation gives CASTYAGYGYTF.